The 24 T cell receptor beta chains presented below share a single source sample, sequenced in a study of blood T cells in healthy people across ages. A second about 7 to 12 cycle PCR used barcoded and J-beta primers. One entry per CDR3 protein results from TCRdb running MiXCR on the 5' RACE reads. This sample has approximately 1.5 million distinct CDR3 sequences, with around 40% found just once. Input material: blood. The receptors were sampled from a woman aged 18-29 years in good health.

This clonotype showed up many times. This chain's CDR3 is CASSEAGGARSTEAFF. CDR3 nucleotides: TGTGCCAGCAGTGAAGCAGGGGGGGCGCGTAGCACTGAAGCTTTCTTT. The chain is built from TRBV2 and TRBJ1-1; a possible D gene is TRBD1 (6 bases). Between the trimmed V and J ends, which lost 0 bases and 4 bases, there was a span of 15 bases. There are 16 residues in the CDR3. Germline V gene sequence: CDR1 SNHLY, CDR2 FYNNEI.

J is TRBJ2-7 and V is TRBV11-2; 9 nucleotides agree with TRBD1. The CDR3 totals 17 residues. J lost 3 bases, V lost 0 bases, and 9 bases had no gene match. Germline V CDR1 and CDR2: SGHAT, FQNNGV. The chain's CDR3 is CASSLDRGQGLSYEQYF. DNA for the CDR3: TGTGCCAGCAGCTTAGATCGGGGACAGGGATTAAGCTACGAGCAGTACTTC. Looking up the rest from reference TRBV11-2 and TRBJ2-7 gives the full variable domain: EAGVAQSPRYKIIEKRQSVAFWCNPISGHATLYWYQQILGQGPKLLIQFQNNGVVDDSQLPKDRFSAERLKGVDSTLKIQPAKLEDSAVYLCASSLDRGQGLSYEQYFGPGTRLTVT.

In this sample, this clonotype turned up a few times. The chain employs TRBV7-2 and TRBJ2-5; D uncertain. Germline CDR1 reads SGHTA; CDR2 reads FQGNSA. V shed 2 bases and J shed 0 bases, with 10 bases lying between them. The CDR3 runs 15 residues. DNA of the CDR3: TGTGCCAGCAGCTTATACGCCCGGTACCAAGAGACCCAGTACTTC. Its translation is CASSLYARYQETQYF. The whole variable domain, filled in from reference TRBV7-2 and TRBJ2-5, reads GAGVSQSPSNKVTEKGKDVELRCDPISGHTALYWYRQSLGQGLEFLIYFQGNSAPDKSGLPSDRFSAERTGGSVSTLTIQRTQQEDSAVYLCASSLYARYQETQYFGPGTRLLVL.

CDR3 bases: TGTGCCAGCAGCCCTATGGGGGGGATCAATGAGCAGTTCTTC. Its translation: CASSPMGGINEQFF. The gene calls are TRBV27 and TRBJ2-1; TRBD2 matches 7 bases. The CDR3 is 14 residues long. Germline V gene sequence: CDR1 MNHEY, CDR2 SMNVEV (reference sequence). The J segment lost 6 bases and the V segment lost 6 bases, leaving 8 bases of the junction unmatched.

This clonotype was found a few times. The chain joins TRBV11-2 to TRBJ1-1; D ambiguous. CDR1 SGHAT and CDR2 FQNNGV come from the germline V gene. V gave up 5 bases and J gave up 0 bases, with 7 bases separating them. This CDR3 region has 13 residues. The CDR3 spells CASSGSLNTEAFF. The CDR3 nucleotides read TGTGCCAGCAGCGGGTCCTTGAACACTGAAGCTTTCTTT.

The chain carries TRBV6-6 and TRBJ2-5; possible D gene TRBD1, 6 bases. The CDR3 is made up of 13 amino acids. Germline values: CDR1 MNHNY, CDR2 SVGAGI (reference sequence). V was pared by 7 bases and J by 11 bases, with 20 bases between. CDR3 in DNA: TGTGCCAGCACCAACCGCCCCAGGGGTGAGCAGTACTTC. Encoded protein: CASTNRPRGEQYF.

This chain uses TRBV9 with TRBJ1-1; D gene uncertain. This CDR3 is 13 amino acids long. Trimming pared 0 bases from V and 5 bases from J, leaving 8 bases between. Germline CDR1 reads SGDLS; CDR2 reads YYNGEE. CDR3 in DNA: TGTGCCAGCAGCGTAGTGTCAGCTACTGAAGCTTTCTTT. This encodes CASSVVSATEAFF.

This clonotype was counted only a few times. The J gene is TRBJ2-1, the V gene TRBV29-1; D gene unclear. This CDR3 contains 12 residues. V was pared by 4 bases and J by 10 bases, with 14 bases between. Germline V gene data show CDR1 as SQVTM and CDR2 as ANQGSEA. DNA for the CDR3: TGCAGCGTTGGACGGAACGACGGAGAGCAGTTCTTC. As protein: CSVGRNDGEQFF.

V gene TRBV5-1 combines with J gene TRBJ1-4; D is unclear. Looked up from germline, CDR1 is SGHRS and CDR2 is YFSETQ. This CDR3 comprises 16 residues. With 5 bases removed from V and 0 bases from J, the gap between germline ends came to 14 bases. CDR3 DNA sequence: TGCGCCAGCAGACAACCAACAGCGGCAACTAATGAAAAACTGTTTTTT. As protein: CASRQPTAATNEKLFF.

This clonotype was seen a handful of times. The rearrangement joins TRBV3-1 to TRBJ1-2; 7 bases align to TRBD1. The CDR3 totals 16 residues. Per germline, CDR1 LGHDT and CDR2 YNNKEL (reference sequence). J lost 5 bases, V lost 0 bases, and 9 bases had no gene match. The CDR3 coding sequence is TGTGCCAGCAGCCAAGATGGAACAGGGGCCCCTTATGGCTACACCTTC. Protein: CASSQDGTGAPYGYTF.

This clonotype was counted many times. V and J are TRBV29-1 and TRBJ2-6; D unclear. Germline V CDR1 and CDR2: SQVTM, ANQGSEA. The CDR3 spans 13 residues. V lost 1 base to trimming and J lost 4 bases, with 5 bases between them. As DNA, the CDR3 is TGCAGCGTTGAAGGGGTCGGGGCCAACGTCCTGACTTTC. This gives the protein CSVEGVGANVLTF. The full variable domain, in which reference TRBV29-1 and TRBJ2-6 provide the parts outside the CDR3, is SAVISQKPSRDICQRGTSLTIQCQVDSQVTMMFWYRQQPGQSLTLIATANQGSEATYESGFVIDKFPISRPNLTFSTLTVSNMSPEDSSIYLCSVEGVGANVLTFGAGSRLTVL.

CDR3 DNA: TGCAGTGCTAGAGATCCTCCAGGGGAGTACCAAGAGACCCAGTACTTC. Translation gives CSARDPPGEYQETQYF. The gene calls are TRBV20-1 and TRBJ2-5, with a possible D match to TRBD1 (6 bases). The CDR3 consists of 16 residues. Trimming removed 0 bases at V and 0 bases at J, with 14 bases between. Germline CDR1 DFQATT, CDR2 SNEGSKA (reference sequence).

Turning to this clonotype: The junction differs from germline at one of its ends, possibly a read error. The gene calls are TRBV10-3 and TRBJ1-5, with D hard to call. The CDR3 has 14 amino acids. The germline CDR1 and CDR2 sequences are ENHRY and SYGVKD. Here the CDR3 reads CAISELQQDQPQNF. The CDR3 nucleotides read TGTGCCATCAGTGAGCTACAACAAGATCAGCCCCAGAATTTT.

The sample holds a few counts of this clonotype. The V and J genes are TRBV25-1 and TRBJ1-2, with D uncertain. Germline V gives CDR1 MGHDK, CDR2 SYGVNS. Trimming stripped 3 bases from V and 8 bases from J, with 10 bases between. This CDR3 contains 12 residues. CDR3 loop: CASSDWVGGYTF. The CDR3 coding sequence is TGTGCCAGCAGTGACTGGGTAGGCGGCTACACCTTC.

This rearrangement joins TRBV29-1 to TRBJ1-1; D remains ambiguous. The CDR3 extends over 13 amino acids. Germline assignment: CDR1 SQVTM and CDR2 ANQGSEA. V lost 7 bases, J lost 0 bases, and 12 bases lay in between. The CDR3 protein is CSAVGGLNTEAFF. The CDR3 nucleotides read TGCAGCGCCGTTGGCGGATTGAACACTGAAGCTTTCTTT.

This chain joins TRBV13 and TRBJ2-1; no definite D call. The CDR3 extends over 16 amino acids. Germline CDR1 and CDR2: PRHDT and FYEKMQ (reference sequence). V was trimmed by 3 bases and J by 0 bases, leaving 12 bases between them. CDR3 sequence (DNA): TGTGCCAGCAGCTTGGGTAGCCCCAGCTCCTACAATGAGCAGTTCTTC. It translates to CASSLGSPSSYNEQFF.

This chain links TRBV4-3 with TRBJ1-2, with TRBD1 as a possible D gene (6 bases). The CDR3 has 17 residues. Looked up from germline, CDR1 is LGHNA and CDR2 is YSLEER. Trimming took off 0 bases at V and 2 bases at J, with 16 bases between the two ends. The CDR3 sequence is CASSQDPRDRQNYGYTF. In DNA form, the CDR3 reads TGCGCCAGCAGCCAAGATCCCCGCGACAGGCAAAACTATGGCTACACCTTC.

This clonotype has more than one count but fewer than ten. This rearrangement joins TRBV3-1 to TRBJ2-7, with TRBD1 matching 7 bases. V shed 1 base and J 3 bases; nucleotides not matched to a gene: 9. CDR3 length: 16 amino acids. Germline loops: CDR1 LGHDT, CDR2 YNNKEL (reference sequence). This chain's CDR3 is CASSQVQGVPCYEQYF. The CDR3 DNA reads as TGTGCCAGCAGCCAAGTGCAGGGGGTCCCATGCTACGAGCAGTACTTC.

CDR3 protein: CAWSMGIAEKLFF. For the CDR3, the DNA is TGTGCCTGGAGTATGGGGATAGCTGAAAAACTGTTTTTT. The V call is TRBV30, the J call TRBJ1-4; D is ambiguous. V gave up 2 bases and J gave up 7 bases, with 11 bases separating them. Germline CDR1 is GTSNPN and CDR2 is SVGIG (reference sequence). The CDR3 spans 13 residues.

The sample holds a few counts of this clonotype. The genes are TRBV7-2 and TRBJ2-5; either TRBD1 or TRBD2 may fit D (6 bases each). Judging by the DNA end, TRBJ2-7 fits better; the J call may be wrong. The CDR3 totals 15 residues. The germline CDR1 and CDR2 sequences are SGHTA and FQGNSA. CDR3 DNA sequence: TGTGCCAGCAGCTTCAAGGGGGACTCCCGTTACGAGCAGTACTTC. This translates into CASSFKGDSRYEQYF.

A remark on this clonotype: At one of its ends the junction is not consistent with the germline gene, which may arise from a read error. The chain has TRBV3-1 and TRBJ1-2, with D hard to call. CDR1 is LGHDT, CDR2 YNNKEL, per germline (reference sequence). This CDR3 is 13 amino acids long. CDR3 coding DNA: TGTGCCAGCAGCCAAGAGAGGTACTATGGCCACACCTTC. It yields the protein CASSQERYYGHTF.

This clonotype was found once. Sequence at one end of the junction differs from germline and may be a read error. The rearrangement uses TRBV7-3 and TRBJ2-1; TRBD1 might be the D (5 bases). This CDR3 is 15 amino acids long. Germline CDR1 is SGHTA and CDR2 is FQGTGA. The CDR3 DNA follows: TGTGCCGGCAGCCCAGGGTCGGTGTCCTACAATGAGCGGTTCTTC. It translates to CAGSPGSVSYNERFF.

This clonotype occurred a few times. The chain has TRBV7-2 and TRBJ2-2; D uncertain. The germline CDR1 and CDR2 sequences are SGHTA and FQGNSA. V was cut by 1 base and J by 6 bases, with 6 bases left in between. The CDR3 totals 13 residues. The CDR3 sequence: CASSLVYAGELFF. DNA of the CDR3: TGTGCCAGCAGCTTAGTTTACGCCGGGGAGCTGTTTTTT.

In this sample, this clonotype turned up a few times. The J gene is TRBJ2-7, the V gene TRBV12-3 or TRBV12-4; D gene unclear. The J call may be faulty, since TRBJ2-5 better matches the DNA end. The CDR3 is 13 amino acids. CDR3 DNA sequence: TGTGCCAGCAGCCTAGGACGGAGAGGGACCCAGTACTTC. This sequence encodes CASSLGRRGTQYF.